This TCR beta chain emerged from a study of kidney transplant recipient with SARS-CoV-2 infection. Trimming pared 0 bases from V and 9 bases from J, leaving 5 bases between. In germline, CDR1 is KGHDR, CDR2 SFDVKD. CDR3 length: 12 residues. TCRdb analysed the reads with MiXCR anew, one entry per CDR3 protein. The table records fewer than 250,000 distinct CDR3 sequences, about 28% of them present only once. This clonotype was seen many times. The source was a blood sample, collected at baseline and between days 110 and 120 from a kidney transplant recipient. The gene calls are TRBV24-1 and TRBJ2-1; D not certain. This clonotype originated in a young adult male patient who had COVID-19 and was a kidney transplant recipient. Some T cells may be the graft donor's. The CDR3 loop is CATSDLRSEQFF. The CDR3 DNA reads TGTGCCACCAGTGATTTGAGGAGTGAGCAGTTCTTC.